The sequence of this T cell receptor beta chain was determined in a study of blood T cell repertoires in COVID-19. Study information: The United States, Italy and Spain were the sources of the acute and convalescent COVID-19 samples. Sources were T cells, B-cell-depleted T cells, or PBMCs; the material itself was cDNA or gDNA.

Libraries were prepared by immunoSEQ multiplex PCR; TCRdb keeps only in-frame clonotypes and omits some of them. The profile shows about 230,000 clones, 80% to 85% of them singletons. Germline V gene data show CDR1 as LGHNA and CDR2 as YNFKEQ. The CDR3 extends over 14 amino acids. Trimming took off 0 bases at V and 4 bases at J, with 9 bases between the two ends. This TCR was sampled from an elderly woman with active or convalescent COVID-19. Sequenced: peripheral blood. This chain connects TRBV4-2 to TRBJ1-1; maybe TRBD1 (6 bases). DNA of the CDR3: TGTGCCAGCAGCCAAGATACAGGGACCACTGAAGCTTTCTTT. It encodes CASSQDTGTTEAFF.